This entry lists 5 T cell receptor beta chains sequenced from one sample in a study of T cell responses to AZD1222 COVID-19 vaccine. Method: immunoSEQ multiplex PCR; TCRdb's copy keeps in-frame clones and lacks some. Found here are around 100,000 clones, 90% to 95% of them singletons; the top ten hold 45% to 50%. Sequenced material: peripheral blood, taken on day 0 of AZD1222 vaccination. Receptors originate from an adult in good health.

This sequence joins TRBV3-1 (or the pseudogene TRBV3-2) and TRBJ2-1; TRBD2 aligns across 7 bases. Germline V gene sequence: CDR1 LGHDT, CDR2 YNNKEL (reference sequence). The CDR3 contains 16 residues. Losses at the gene ends were 4 bases for V and 1 base for J; bases not matched to a gene: 7. The CDR3 DNA reads as TGTGCCAGCAGCCCCTTACCTAGCGGTTCCTACAATGAGCAGTTCTTC. Translated, it gives CASSPLPSGSYNEQFF.

This chain connects TRBV5-5 to TRBJ2-7, with 9 bases lining up with TRBD1. The germline V gene encodes CDR1 SGHKS and CDR2 YYEKEE (reference sequence). V was clipped by 4 bases and J by 2 bases; unmatched bases: 1. The CDR3 is 13 residues long. The CDR3 is CASSRQGAYEQYF. The DNA for the CDR3 is TGTGCCAGCAGCCGACAGGGGGCCTACGAGCAGTACTTC. Supplemented by reference TRBV5-5 and TRBJ2-7, the full variable domain reads DAGVTQSPTHLIKTRGQQVTLRCSPISGHKSVSWYQQVLGQGPQFIFQYYEKEERGRGNFPDRFSARQFPNYSSELNVNALLLGDSALYLCASSRQGAYEQYFGPGTRLTVT.

The chain uses TRBV4-3 and TRBJ2-1; the D is unclear. The V gene's germline CDR1 is LGHNA and CDR2 YSLEER. This CDR3 comprises 14 residues. The V end was cut by 5 bases, the J end by 6 bases, with 14 bases between. CDR3 nucleotides: TGCGCCAGCAGCGAAGCTCATTATCCCAATGAGCAGTTCTTC. Translated: CASSEAHYPNEQFF.

V and J are TRBV7-3 and TRBJ2-1, with D unresolved. V dropped 5 bases and J dropped 4 bases, with 9 bases sitting between them. This CDR3 has 13 residues. Germline-derived CDR1 and CDR2 are SGHTA and FQGTGA. CDR3 loop: CASSALLYNEQFF. The DNA of the CDR3 is TGTGCCAGCAGCGCCCTACTGTACAATGAGCAGTTCTTC. Full variable domain (outside the CDR3, taken from reference TRBV7-3 and TRBJ2-1): GAGVSQTPSNKVTEKGKYVELRCDPISGHTALYWYRQSLGQGPEFLIYFQGTGAADDSGLPNDRFFAVRPEGSVSTLKIQRTERGDSAVYLCASSALLYNEQFFGPGTRLTVL.

The chain uses TRBV11-3 and TRBJ2-7; 7 bases line up with TRBD1. Germline CDR1 is SGHNT and CDR2 is YENEEA. The CDR3 is 12 amino acids. The V gene end was trimmed by 2 bases and the J gene end by 6 bases; junction bases not matched to a gene: 1. DNA of the CDR3: TGTGCCAGCAGCTTACCAGGGGGCGAGCAGTACTTC. Amino acids: CASSLPGGEQYF.